The 20 T cell receptor beta chains listed next were all sequenced from one sample in a study of blood T cell repertoires in COVID-19. Sequenced by immunoSEQ multiplex PCR; TCRdb stores in-frame clones only, minus some. Of over 35,000 clones detected, roughly 92% appear once; the ten largest clones hold about a tenth. Sequenced input: peripheral blood. The receptors were gathered from a man between 45 and 60 years old with active COVID-19.

This chain connects TRBV7-8 to TRBJ1-5, with TRBD1 as a possible D gene (5 bases). CDR3 length: 17 amino acids. The germline CDR1 and CDR2 sequences are SGHVS and FQNEAQ. V lost 3 bases, J lost 2 bases, and 17 bases lay in between. The CDR3 DNA reads TGTGCCAGCAGCTTTAGAGGCGGGGGTCAGGGCAATCAGCCCCAGCATTTT. Translated, it gives CASSFRGGGQGNQPQHF.

J is TRBJ2-2 and V is TRBV20-1; TRBD1 is a possible D gene (5 bases). Deletions cut 3 bases from V and 6 bases from J, with 5 bases between. The germline V gene has CDR1 DFQATT and CDR2 SNEGSKA (reference sequence). The CDR3 runs to 11 residues. This CDR3 reads CSARTAGELFF. In nucleotides, the CDR3 is TGCAGTGCTAGGACAGCCGGGGAGCTGTTTTTT.

The rearrangement links TRBV6-5 to TRBJ2-1; a possible D gene is TRBD2 (5 bases). Germline CDR1 reads MNHEY; CDR2 reads SVGAGI. V lost 6 bases and J 8 bases, leaving 14 bases between the germline ends. CDR3 length equals 13 residues. This CDR3 reads CASSSPGFYEQFF. Written as DNA, the CDR3 is TGTGCCAGCAGCAGTCCGGGGTTTTATGAGCAGTTCTTC.

The gene calls are TRBV9 and TRBJ1-6; weak D call: TRBD1 (6 bases). V gave up 0 bases and J gave up 6 bases, with 10 bases separating them. Germline V gives CDR1 SGDLS, CDR2 YYNGEE. This CDR3 spans 15 amino acids. The CDR3 here is CASSVGQQGNSPLHF. CDR3 DNA: TGTGCCAGCAGCGTAGGGCAACAGGGTAATTCACCCCTCCACTTT. The full variable domain, rest sourced from reference TRBV9 and TRBJ1-6, is DSGVTQTPKHLITATGQRVTLRCSPRSGDLSVYWYQQSLDQGLQFLIQYYNGEERAKGNILERFSAQQFPDLHSELNLSSLELGDSALYFCASSVGQQGNSPLHFGNGTRLTVT.

This CDR3 reads CASTWGGTGEAFF. Written as DNA, the CDR3 is TGTGCCAGTACCTGGGGGGGGACTGGTGAAGCTTTCTTT. This chain joins TRBV19 and TRBJ1-1, with D possibly TRBD1 on 5 matching bases. From germline, CDR1 is LNHDA and CDR2 SQIVND (reference sequence). The CDR3 spans 13 residues. Trimming left V 7 bases short and J 7 bases short, with 16 bases between.

V usage is TRBV19 and J usage is TRBJ1-1; 9 nucleotides line up with TRBD1. The CDR3 loop spans 17 amino acids. V dropped 6 bases and J dropped 3; count of bases not matched to a gene: 14. Germline CDR1 LNHDA, CDR2 SQIVND (reference sequence). CDR3 loop: CASRGPGQGISHTEAFF. The CDR3 DNA is TGTGCCAGTAGGGGACCGGGACAGGGTATATCTCACACTGAAGCTTTCTTT. The entire variable domain, with the rest obtained from reference TRBV19 and TRBJ1-1, is as follows: DGGITQSPKYLFRKEGQNVTLSCEQNLNHDAMYWYRQDPGQGLRLIYYSQIVNDFQKGDIAEGYSVSREKKESFPLTVTSAQKNPTAFYLCASRGPGQGISHTEAFFGQGTRLTVV.

The V call is TRBV4-1, the J call TRBJ2-7; D remains ambiguous. Germline V gives CDR1 MGHRA, CDR2 YSYEKL. The CDR3 totals 14 residues. The V and J ends lost 1 base and 0 bases respectively, with 7 bases between them. The CDR3 region has the DNA TGCGCCAGCAGCCAAGCTGTATTCTCCTACGAGCAGTACTTC. It yields the protein CASSQAVFSYEQYF.

J is TRBJ2-1 and V is TRBV15, with 10 bases fitting TRBD2. CDR1 is LNHNV and CDR2 is YYDKDF in the germline V gene (reference sequence). The CDR3 extends over 15 amino acids. The ends lost 5 bases at V and 3 bases at J; junction bases unmatched: 4. The CDR3 DNA sequence: TGTGCCACCAGCTCCCGGACTAGCGGCTACAATGAGCAGTTCTTC. Translation: CATSSRTSGYNEQFF.

The chain couples TRBV19 to TRBJ2-3; D remains ambiguous. In germline, CDR1 is LNHDA, CDR2 SQIVND (reference sequence). With 1 base removed from V and 6 bases from J, the gap between germline ends came to 11 bases. CDR3 length equals 14 residues. CDR3 in amino acids: CASSIGLGVDTQYF. The CDR3 DNA follows: TGTGCCAGTAGTATAGGGCTAGGTGTGGATACGCAGTATTTT. The full variable domain, its missing parts supplied by reference TRBV19 and TRBJ2-3, is DGGITQSPKYLFRKEGQNVTLSCEQNLNHDAMYWYRQDPGQGLRLIYYSQIVNDFQKGDIAEGYSVSREKKESFPLTVTSAQKNPTAFYLCASSIGLGVDTQYFGPGTRLTVL.

This clone appeared a single time. The chain is built from TRBV3-1 (or the pseudogene TRBV3-2) and TRBJ2-3, with D tentatively TRBD2 (6 bases). The CDR3 length is 14 residues. The ends were cut back, 3 bases at V and 1 base at J, with 8 bases in the middle. Germline V lookup: CDR1 LGHDT, CDR2 YNNKEL (reference sequence). CDR3 residues: CASSHSGGTDTQYF. CDR3 DNA: TGTGCCAGCAGCCATTCGGGAGGCACAGATACGCAGTATTTT.

The V gene is TRBV28, the J gene TRBJ2-5; 8 bases are a match to TRBD1. The V and J ends lost 3 bases and 4 bases, in that order; junction bases with no gene match: 10. The CDR3 consists of 16 residues. Germline V CDR1 and CDR2: MDHEN, SYDVKM. The CDR3: CASSFSDREEVETQYF. CDR3 sequence (DNA): TGTGCCAGCAGTTTTTCGGACAGGGAGGAAGTAGAGACCCAGTACTTC. Full variable domain (missing parts from reference TRBV28 and TRBJ2-5): DVKVTQSSRYLVKRTGEKVFLECVQDMDHENMFWYRQDPGLGLRLIYFSYDVKMKEKGDIPEGYSVSREKKERFSLILESASTNQTSMYLCASSFSDREEVETQYFGPGTRLLVL.

The chain is built from TRBV28 and TRBJ1-3; the match to TRBD1 covers 7 bases. The CDR3 spans 16 residues. V lost 6 bases to trimming and J lost 4 bases; unmatched junction nucleotides: 12. The germline V gene encodes CDR1 MDHEN and CDR2 SYDVKM. Here the CDR3 DNA reads TGTGCCAGCAGCCGTACCACAGGGGTGGTCGGAAACACCATATATTTT. The encoded protein is CASSRTTGVVGNTIYF.

The chain links TRBV7-3 to TRBJ1-1; a possible D gene is TRBD1 (5 bases). This CDR3 spans 13 amino acids. CDR1 and CDR2 (germline): SGHTA, FQGTGA. Deletions cut 3 bases from V and 8 bases from J, with 13 bases between. Written as DNA, the CDR3 is TGTGCCAGCAGCTTGGGAGGGGCCGCAGAAGCTTTCTTT. Its protein product is CASSLGGAAEAFF.

This chain connects TRBV27 to TRBJ2-5, with TRBD1 as a possible D gene (6 bases). V was pared by 4 bases and J by 5 bases, with 14 bases between. Germline lookup yields CDR1 MNHEY and CDR2 SMNVEV (reference sequence). This CDR3 is 14 amino acids long. The CDR3 here is CASSSRGLPETQYF. The CDR3 coding sequence is TGTGCCAGCAGTTCCAGGGGCCTCCCCGAGACCCAGTACTTC.

The rearrangement links TRBV9 to TRBJ2-1; 9 positions agree with TRBD1. CDR1 and CDR2 from the germline V gene are SGDLS and YYNGEE. V lost 3 bases to trimming and J lost 6 bases; unmatched junction nucleotides: 7. The CDR3 contains 15 residues. Here the CDR3 DNA reads TGTGCCAGCAGCGCGATGGGGACAGGGAGCAATGAGCAGTTCTTC. Translated, it gives CASSAMGTGSNEQFF.

The chain carries TRBV7-3 and TRBJ1-1, with unresolved D. Looked up from germline, CDR1 is SGHTA and CDR2 is FQGTGA. V shed 7 bases and J shed 5 bases, with 14 bases lying between them. The length of the CDR3 is 13 residues. As DNA, the CDR3 is TGTGCCAGCACCCGCTATTATAAGACTGAAGCTTTCTTT. This encodes CASTRYYKTEAFF.

This clone was recorded a few times. The junction and the germline gene differ at one end; a read error may be behind it. The chain has TRBV20-1 and TRBJ1-5; 12 bases are a match to TRBD1. Germline lookup yields CDR1 DFQATT and CDR2 SNEGSKA (reference sequence). The CDR3 consists of 15 residues. In DNA form, the CDR3 reads TGCAGTGCTAGTCCCGGGACAGGGGGCAAACAGCCCCAGCATTTT. It yields the protein CSASPGTGGKQPQHF.

This sequence joins TRBV15 and TRBJ2-1; no clear D. The germline CDR1 and CDR2 sequences are LNHNV and YYDKDF (reference sequence). This CDR3 comprises 14 residues. V dropped 1 base and J dropped 3 bases, with 7 bases sitting between them. CDR3 DNA sequence: TGTGCCACCAGCAGAGCAGACAACTACAATGAGCAGTTCTTC. It translates to CATSRADNYNEQFF.

The count of this clone is one. The rearrangement links TRBV5-1 to TRBJ2-2; 8 nucleotides align to TRBD2. The J segment lost 3 bases and the V segment lost 4 bases, leaving 5 bases of the junction unmatched. The CDR3 covers 15 residues. Germline values: CDR1 SGHRS, CDR2 YFSETQ. The CDR3 sequence is CASSGTRSDTGELFF. As DNA, the CDR3 is TGCGCCAGCAGCGGGACTAGGAGTGACACCGGGGAGCTGTTTTTT.

The rearrangement uses TRBV3-1 (or the pseudogene TRBV3-2) and TRBJ2-7; TRBD2 matches 8 bases. CDR1 is LGHDT and CDR2 is YNNKEL in the germline V gene (reference sequence). The CDR3 runs to 17 residues. V shed 3 bases, J shed 6 bases, and the junction held 16 bases outside the gene matches. The CDR3 region is CASSHLGLAGGPFEQYF. Written as DNA, the CDR3 is TGTGCCAGCAGCCATCTAGGACTCGCGGGAGGTCCTTTCGAGCAGTACTTC.